The next 23 T cell receptor beta chains were all read from a single sample in a study of response to subunit inactivated influenza vaccine. Each CDR3 protein gets one entry after TCRdb re-called the RT-PCR reads with MiXCR. Counted here are fewer than 600,000 distinct CDR3 sequences, 7.2% occurring once; the ten biggest clones make up around 13%. The input for sequencing was PBMCs from blood, taken less than 30 months after vaccination. All receptors come from a man between 50 and 70 years old who received an inactivated influenza vaccine.

This clonotype has more than one count but fewer than ten. This chain links TRBV20-1 with TRBJ2-2; 10 bases map to TRBD1. Trimming removed 5 bases from V and 4 bases from J; junction bases left unmatched: 7. CDR3 size: 15 residues. Per the germline V gene, CDR1 is DFQATT and CDR2 is SNEGSKA (reference sequence). This CDR3 reads CSASPGQGFTGELFF. For the CDR3, the DNA is TGCAGTGCTTCGCCGGGACAGGGGTTCACCGGGGAGCTGTTTTTT.

This clonotype was counted between two and nine times. CDR3 residues: CASSSQGGTMNTEAFF. The CDR3 DNA reads as TGTGCCAGCAGCTCCCAGGGGGGGACGATGAACACTGAAGCTTTCTTT. J is TRBJ1-1 and V is TRBV7-2, with 7 bases lining up with TRBD1. Germline-derived CDR1 and CDR2 are SGHTA and FQGNSA. This CDR3 has 16 amino acids. V was clipped by 4 bases and J by 0 bases; unmatched bases: 8. The full variable domain, its missing parts supplied by reference TRBV7-2 and TRBJ1-1, is GAGVSQSPSNKVTEKGKDVELRCDPISGHTALYWYRQSLGQGLEFLIYFQGNSAPDKSGLPSDRFSAERTGGSVSTLTIQRTQQEDSAVYLCASSSQGGTMNTEAFFGQGTRLTVV.

J is TRBJ1-5 and V is TRBV12-3 or TRBV12-4, with no clear D. The CDR3 totals 14 residues. Trimming took 3 bases from V and 1 from J, leaving 7 bases between them. CDR3 sequence (DNA): TGTGCCAGCAGTTTTACCGCGAGCAATCAGCCCCAGCATTTT. It translates to CASSFTASNQPQHF.

This clonotype was seen more than once but under ten times. V and J are TRBV29-1 and TRBJ1-3; TRBD1 agrees at 7 bases. The CDR3 extends over 12 amino acids. Germline V gives CDR1 SQVTM, CDR2 ANQGSEA. The trim removed 5 bases at V and 4 bases at J, leaving 2 bases unmatched. CDR3 sequence reads: CSVPGQGNTIYF. CDR3 nucleotides: TGCAGCGTTCCGGGACAGGGAAACACCATATATTTT.

This chain links TRBV20-1 with TRBJ2-5; 12 positions match TRBD2. From germline, CDR1 is DFQATT and CDR2 SNEGSKA (reference sequence). This CDR3 contains 16 residues. V was clipped by 1 base and J by 5 bases; unmatched bases: 8. As DNA, the CDR3 is TGCAGTGCTAGAGGACTAGCGGGAGCAATCCTCGAGACCCAGTACTTC. Translation: CSARGLAGAILETQYF.

This clonotype showed up just a few times. The chain has TRBV20-1 and TRBJ1-1; D gene unclear. This CDR3 comprises 14 residues. Trimming removed 0 bases at V and 0 bases at J, with 8 bases between. The germline gives CDR1 DFQATT, CDR2 SNEGSKA (reference sequence). CDR3 protein: CSAREGGMNTEAFF. CDR3 sequence (DNA): TGCAGTGCTAGAGAGGGAGGGATGAACACTGAAGCTTTCTTT.

This clonotype was observed many times. V is TRBV5-1 and J is TRBJ2-5; D uncertain. The germline V gene has CDR1 SGHRS and CDR2 YFSETQ. The CDR3 runs to 12 residues. Trimming left V 4 bases short and J 1 base short, with 5 bases between. In DNA form, the CDR3 reads TGCGCCAGCAGCAGTGTCCAAGAGACCCAGTACTTC. Translating it yields CASSSVQETQYF.

This clonotype has ten or more counts. The CDR3 DNA reads TGTGCCAGCAGTCTGGGACAGTTTGAAGCTTTCTTT. Amino acids: CASSLGQFEAFF. This chain joins TRBV12-3 or TRBV12-4 and TRBJ1-1; 7 positions match TRBD1. CDR3 length: 12 amino acids. The V segment lost 5 bases and the J segment 7 bases; nucleotides outside the gene matches: 4.

The chain carries TRBV6-5 and TRBJ1-1; D unresolved. The germline V gene has CDR1 MNHEY and CDR2 SVGAGI. This CDR3 has 12 amino acids. With 2 bases removed from V and 8 bases from J, the gap between germline ends came to 9 bases. CDR3 coding DNA: TGTGCCAGCAGTTACGTCGGAAGAGAAGCTTTCTTT. Amino acids: CASSYVGREAFF.

This clonotype turned up a few times. V usage is TRBV7-2 and J usage is TRBJ2-3; unclear D gene. V was clipped by 1 base and J by 5 bases, with 7 bases between them. This CDR3 has 13 residues. Germline V gives CDR1 SGHTA, CDR2 FQGNSA. CDR3 sequence (DNA): TGTGCCAGCAGCTTAGTTAGGATAGATACGCAGTATTTT. Amino acids: CASSLVRIDTQYF.

The table lists this clonotype with a few counts. J is TRBJ2-3 and V is TRBV12-3 or TRBV12-4, with D uncertain. CDR3 length: 15 residues. The V and J ends lost 8 bases and 4 bases respectively, with 19 bases between them. CDR3 sequence reads: CASPPRPGRADTQYF. CDR3 coding DNA: TGTGCCAGCCCCCCCCGTCCGGGTCGGGCAGATACGCAGTATTTT.

In its sample, this clonotype was seen a few times. The V gene is TRBV2, the J gene TRBJ1-2, with TRBD1 matching 11 bases. CDR1 and CDR2 (germline): SNHLY, FYNNEI. CDR3 length: 15 residues. The V gene end was trimmed by 6 bases and the J gene end by 9 bases; junction bases not matched to a gene: 12. The CDR3, as DNA: TGTGCCAGCAGAGAGGGACAGGGGGTGTCTACCAGCTACACCTTC. It encodes CASREGQGVSTSYTF. The full variable domain, completed using reference TRBV2 and TRBJ1-2, is EPEVTQTPSHQVTQMGQEVILRCVPISNHLYFYWYRQILGQKVEFLVSFYNNEISEKSEIFDDQFSVERPDGSNFTLKIRSTKLEDSAMYFCASREGQGVSTSYTFGSGTRLTVV.

This chain uses TRBV12-3 or TRBV12-4 with TRBJ2-5, with a weak D call TRBD2 (5 bases). The length of the CDR3 is 14 residues. With 5 bases removed from V and 4 bases from J, the gap between germline ends came to 14 bases. CDR3 residues: CASSPRGSGETQYF. CDR3 nucleotide sequence: TGTGCCAGCAGTCCCCGTGGGAGTGGAGAGACCCAGTACTTC.

This clonotype was detected many times. This chain connects TRBV7-6 to TRBJ1-4, with TRBD1 matching 7 bases. Germline trimming cut 2 bases from V and 4 bases from J; bases unmatched to any gene: 4. The CDR3 loop spans 15 amino acids. The germline CDR1 and CDR2 sequences are SGHVS and FNYEAQ. CDR3 DNA: TGTGCCAGCAGCTTATCACAGGGGAATAATGAAAAACTGTTTTTT. Residues: CASSLSQGNNEKLFF.

The rearrangement links TRBV7-2 to TRBJ2-5; maybe TRBD2 (5 bases). The CDR3 loop spans 15 amino acids. Germline CDR1 is SGHTA and CDR2 is FQGNSA. Deletions cut 6 bases from V and 2 bases from J, with 16 bases between. CDR3 amino acids: CASRPRWGVQETQYF. The CDR3 DNA reads as TGTGCCAGCAGGCCCCGCTGGGGAGTTCAAGAGACCCAGTACTTC.

The gene calls are TRBV3-1 and TRBJ2-7; 7 bases map to TRBD1. With V trimmed by 0 bases and J by 7 bases, 9 bases remained unmatched. In germline, CDR1 is LGHDT, CDR2 YNNKEL (reference sequence). The CDR3 spans 15 residues. The DNA for the CDR3 is TGTGCCAGCAGCCAAGATCCGGACAGGACGGGGGAGCAGTACTTC. It is translated as CASSQDPDRTGEQYF.

At least ten counts were recorded for this clonotype. The junction shows a germline mismatch at one end, possibly a read error. V usage is TRBV7-2 and J usage is TRBJ2-3; 11 nucleotides align to TRBD2. CDR3 size: 14 residues. Germline loops: CDR1 SGHTA, CDR2 FQGNSA. This CDR3 is CASSIAGGRDTQYF. In DNA form, the CDR3 reads TGTGCCAGCAGCATAGCGGGAGGGCGGGATACGCAGTATTTT.

The CDR3 region has the DNA TGTGCCAGCAGTTACCCAAACAGGGTTTCGGACGAGACCCAGTACTTC. Protein product: CASSYPNRVSDETQYF. The chain employs TRBV6-2 or TRBV6-3 and TRBJ2-5, with D tentatively TRBD1 (6 bases). Germline V gene lookup returns CDR1 MNHEY and CDR2 SVGEGT. V gave up 2 bases and J gave up 5 bases, with 18 bases separating them. The CDR3 length is 16 residues.

In its sample, this clonotype was seen a few times. The V call is TRBV20-1, the J call TRBJ2-1; D is ambiguous. This CDR3 comprises 13 residues. Looked up from germline, CDR1 is DFQATT and CDR2 is SNEGSKA (reference sequence). The V end lost 0 bases, the J end lost 7 bases, and 10 bases lay between the germline ends. The CDR3 nucleotides read TGCAGTGCTAGAGATCACCCCGCTAATGAGCAGTTCTTC. Encoded protein: CSARDHPANEQFF.

V is TRBV30 and J is TRBJ2-7; the D gene could be TRBD1 or TRBD2 (6 bases each). The germline V gene encodes CDR1 GTSNPN and CDR2 SVGIG (reference sequence). The CDR3 is 14 residues long. V was trimmed by 3 bases and J by 0 bases, leaving 12 bases between them. The CDR3: CAWRVGGLSYEQYF. The CDR3 DNA reads TGTGCCTGGAGGGTCGGGGGCCTCTCCTACGAGCAGTACTTC.

This clonotype has ten or more counts. V and J are TRBV24-1 and TRBJ2-2; maybe TRBD1 (6 bases). The CDR3 length is 14 residues. The germline gives CDR1 KGHDR, CDR2 SFDVKD. V lost 7 bases and J lost 4, with 12 bases in between. CDR3 nucleotide sequence: TGTGCCACCAGAGAACAGGGATTCACCGGGGAGCTGTTTTTT. Residues: CATREQGFTGELFF.

This clonotype was seen a handful of times. J is TRBJ1-4 and V is TRBV6-1; the match to TRBD1 covers 7 bases. The trim removed 6 bases at V and 10 bases at J, leaving 11 bases unmatched. In germline, CDR1 is MNHNS, CDR2 SASEGT. This CDR3 spans 14 amino acids. The CDR3 here is CASSPQTGSGKLFF. CDR3 coding DNA: TGTGCCAGCAGCCCCCAGACAGGGAGTGGAAAACTGTTTTTT.

This clonotype was counted ten times or more. CDR3 DNA: TGTGCCAGCAGCCCTGCAGCGAACACTGAAGCTTTCTTT. The encoded protein is CASSPAANTEAFF. The rearrangement joins TRBV6-1 to TRBJ1-1; D is unresolved. The V end lost 6 bases, the J end lost 1 base, and 9 bases lay between the germline ends. Germline CDR1 and CDR2: MNHNS and SASEGT. The CDR3 consists of 13 residues.